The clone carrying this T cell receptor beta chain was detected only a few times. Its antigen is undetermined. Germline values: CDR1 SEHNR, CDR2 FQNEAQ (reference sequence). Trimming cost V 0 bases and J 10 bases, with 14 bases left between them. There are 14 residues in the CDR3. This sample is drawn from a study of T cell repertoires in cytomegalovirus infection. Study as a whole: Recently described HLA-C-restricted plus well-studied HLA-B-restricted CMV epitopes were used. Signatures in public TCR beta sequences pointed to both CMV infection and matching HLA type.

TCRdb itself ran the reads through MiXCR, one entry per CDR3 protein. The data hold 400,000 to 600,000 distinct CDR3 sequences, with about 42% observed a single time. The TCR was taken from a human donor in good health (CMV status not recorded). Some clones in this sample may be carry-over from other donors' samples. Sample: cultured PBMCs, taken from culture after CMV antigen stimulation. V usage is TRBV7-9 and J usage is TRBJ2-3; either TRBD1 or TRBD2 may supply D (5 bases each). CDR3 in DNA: TGTGCCAGCAGCTTAGCAGGGACCCTAGGTGCGCAGTATTTT. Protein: CASSLAGTLGAQYF.